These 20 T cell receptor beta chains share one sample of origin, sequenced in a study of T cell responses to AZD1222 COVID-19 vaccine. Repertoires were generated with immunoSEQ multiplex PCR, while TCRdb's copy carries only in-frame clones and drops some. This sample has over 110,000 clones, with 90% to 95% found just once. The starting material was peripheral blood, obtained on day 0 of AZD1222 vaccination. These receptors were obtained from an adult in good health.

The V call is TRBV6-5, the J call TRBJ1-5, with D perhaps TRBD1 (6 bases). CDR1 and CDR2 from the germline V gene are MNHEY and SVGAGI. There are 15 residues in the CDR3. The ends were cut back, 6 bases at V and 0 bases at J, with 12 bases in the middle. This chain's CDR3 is CASRSQGNSNQPQHF. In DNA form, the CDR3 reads TGTGCCAGCAGGTCACAGGGTAATAGCAATCAGCCCCAGCATTTT.

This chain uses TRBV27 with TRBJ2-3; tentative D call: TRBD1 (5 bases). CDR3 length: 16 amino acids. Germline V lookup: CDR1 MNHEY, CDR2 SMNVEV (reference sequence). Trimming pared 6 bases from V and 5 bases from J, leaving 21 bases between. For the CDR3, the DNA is TGTGCCAGCAGGACGACGTGGGGCAGGGCGGAAGATACGCAGTATTTT. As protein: CASRTTWGRAEDTQYF.

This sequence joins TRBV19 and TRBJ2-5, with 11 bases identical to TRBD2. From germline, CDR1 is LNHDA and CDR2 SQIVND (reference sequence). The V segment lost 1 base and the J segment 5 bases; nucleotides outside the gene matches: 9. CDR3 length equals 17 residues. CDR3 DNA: TGTGCCAGTAGTATAGTTTTGGCTAGCGGGGGGAGGGAGACCCAGTACTTC. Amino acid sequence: CASSIVLASGGRETQYF.

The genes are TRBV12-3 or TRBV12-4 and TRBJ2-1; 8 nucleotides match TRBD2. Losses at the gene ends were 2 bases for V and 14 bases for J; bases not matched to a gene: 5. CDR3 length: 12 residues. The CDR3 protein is CASSLPAGAEFF. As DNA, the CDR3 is TGTGCCAGCAGTTTACCAGCGGGAGCTGAGTTCTTC.

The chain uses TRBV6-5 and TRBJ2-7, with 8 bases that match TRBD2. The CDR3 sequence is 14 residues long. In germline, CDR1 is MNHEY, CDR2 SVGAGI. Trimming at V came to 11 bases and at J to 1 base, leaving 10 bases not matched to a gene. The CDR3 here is CAAKSLAGSYEQYF. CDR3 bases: TGTGCCGCCAAATCTTTAGCGGGATCCTACGAGCAGTACTTC.

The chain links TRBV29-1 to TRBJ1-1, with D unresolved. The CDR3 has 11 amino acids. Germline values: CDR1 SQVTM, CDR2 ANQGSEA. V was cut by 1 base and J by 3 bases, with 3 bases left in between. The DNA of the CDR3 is TGCAGCGTTGAAGGGGACACTGAAGCTTTCTTT. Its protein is CSVEGDTEAFF.

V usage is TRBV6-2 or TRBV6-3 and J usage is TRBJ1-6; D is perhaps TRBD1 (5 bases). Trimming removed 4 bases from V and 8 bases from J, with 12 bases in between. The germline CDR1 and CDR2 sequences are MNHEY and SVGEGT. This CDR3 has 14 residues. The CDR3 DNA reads TGTGCCAGCAGTTCAACGGGACTCTATTCACCCCTCCACTTT. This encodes CASSSTGLYSPLHF.

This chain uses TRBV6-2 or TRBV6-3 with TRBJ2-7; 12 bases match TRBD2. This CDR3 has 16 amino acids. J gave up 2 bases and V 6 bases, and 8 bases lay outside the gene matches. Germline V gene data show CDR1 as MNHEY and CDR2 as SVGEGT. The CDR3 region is CASSPETSGGTYEQYF. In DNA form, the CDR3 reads TGTGCCAGCAGCCCGGAGACTAGCGGGGGAACCTACGAGCAGTACTTC.

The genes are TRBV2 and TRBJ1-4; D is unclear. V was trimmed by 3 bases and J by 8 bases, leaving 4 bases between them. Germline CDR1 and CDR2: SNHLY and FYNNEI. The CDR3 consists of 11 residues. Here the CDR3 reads CASSEWEKLFF. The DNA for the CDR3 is TGTGCCAGCAGTGAGTGGGAAAAACTGTTTTTT.

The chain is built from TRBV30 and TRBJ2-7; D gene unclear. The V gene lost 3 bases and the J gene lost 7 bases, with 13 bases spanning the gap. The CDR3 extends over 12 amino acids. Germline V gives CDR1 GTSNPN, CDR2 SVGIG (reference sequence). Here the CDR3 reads CAWRLALGEQYF. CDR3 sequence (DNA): TGTGCCTGGAGATTGGCGCTAGGGGAGCAGTACTTC.

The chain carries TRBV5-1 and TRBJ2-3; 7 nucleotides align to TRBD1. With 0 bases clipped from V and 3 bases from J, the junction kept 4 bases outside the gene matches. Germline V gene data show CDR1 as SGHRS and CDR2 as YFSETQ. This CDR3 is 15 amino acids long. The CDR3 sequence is CASSLVGTETDTQYF. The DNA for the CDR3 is TGCGCCAGCAGCTTGGTAGGGACAGAAACAGATACGCAGTATTTT.

CDR3 in amino acids: CASRDAGGPGNTIYF. In DNA form, the CDR3 reads TGTGCCAGCAGGGACGCCGGGGGACCTGGAAACACCATATATTTT. V usage is TRBV13 and J usage is TRBJ1-3, with D tentatively TRBD1 (5 bases). Germline-derived CDR1 and CDR2 are PRHDT and FYEKMQ (reference sequence). This CDR3 spans 15 amino acids. The V end lost 6 bases, the J end lost 2 bases, and 14 bases lay between the germline ends.

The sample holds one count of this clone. This chain's CDR3 is CASSFDGIIADTQYF. CDR3 DNA: TGTGCCAGCAGTTTTGACGGCATAATTGCAGATACGCAGTATTTT. V gene TRBV28 combines with J gene TRBJ2-3; D not certain. Germline V lookup: CDR1 MDHEN, CDR2 SYDVKM. With 3 bases removed from V and 4 bases from J, the gap between germline ends came to 14 bases. CDR3 size: 15 residues.

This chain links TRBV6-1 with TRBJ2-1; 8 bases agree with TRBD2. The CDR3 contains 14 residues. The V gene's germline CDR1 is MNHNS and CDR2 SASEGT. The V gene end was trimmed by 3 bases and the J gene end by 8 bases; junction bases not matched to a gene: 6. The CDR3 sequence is CASSEGRLAHEQFF. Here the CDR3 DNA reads TGTGCCAGCAGTGAGGGGAGACTAGCGCATGAGCAGTTCTTC.

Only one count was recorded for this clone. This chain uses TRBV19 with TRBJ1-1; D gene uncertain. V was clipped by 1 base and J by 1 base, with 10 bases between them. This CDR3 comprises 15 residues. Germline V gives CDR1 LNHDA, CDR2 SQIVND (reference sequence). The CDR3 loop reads CASSIGAVGNTEAFF. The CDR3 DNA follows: TGTGCCAGTAGTATAGGGGCCGTAGGGAACACTGAAGCTTTCTTT. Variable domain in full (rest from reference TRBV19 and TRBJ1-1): DGGITQSPKYLFRKEGQNVTLSCEQNLNHDAMYWYRQDPGQGLRLIYYSQIVNDFQKGDIAEGYSVSREKKESFPLTVTSAQKNPTAFYLCASSIGAVGNTEAFFGQGTRLTVV.

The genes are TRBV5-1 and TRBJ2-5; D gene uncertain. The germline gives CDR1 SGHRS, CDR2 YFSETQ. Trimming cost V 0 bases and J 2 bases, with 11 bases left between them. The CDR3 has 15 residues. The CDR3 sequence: CASSLGGLVQETQYF. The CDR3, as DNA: TGCGCCAGCAGCTTGGGGGGTCTGGTTCAAGAGACCCAGTACTTC. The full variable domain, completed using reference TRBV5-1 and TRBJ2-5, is KAGVTQTPRYLIKTRGQQVTLSCSPISGHRSVSWYQQTPGQGLQFLFEYFSETQRNKGNFPGRFSGRQFSNSRSEMNVSTLELGDSALYLCASSLGGLVQETQYFGPGTRLLVL.

The CDR3 reads CASSKTGVYGYTF. CDR3 in DNA: TGTGCCAGCAGCAAGACAGGGGTTTATGGCTACACCTTC. The V gene is TRBV27, the J gene TRBJ1-2; TRBD1 matches at 8 bases. Trimming removed 6 bases from V and 5 bases from J; junction bases left unmatched: 5. This CDR3 is 13 amino acids long. CDR1 and CDR2 (germline): MNHEY, SMNVEV (reference sequence).

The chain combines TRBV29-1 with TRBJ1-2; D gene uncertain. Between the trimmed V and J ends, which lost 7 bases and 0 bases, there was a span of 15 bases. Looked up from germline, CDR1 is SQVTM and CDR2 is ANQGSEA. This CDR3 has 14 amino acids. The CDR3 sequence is CSATNRVANYGYTF. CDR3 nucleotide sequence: TGCAGCGCCACGAATAGGGTGGCTAACTATGGCTACACCTTC.

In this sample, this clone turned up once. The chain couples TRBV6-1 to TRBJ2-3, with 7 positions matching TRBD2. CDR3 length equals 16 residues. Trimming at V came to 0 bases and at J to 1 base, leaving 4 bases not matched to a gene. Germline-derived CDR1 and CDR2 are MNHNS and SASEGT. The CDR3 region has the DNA TGTGCCAGCAGTGAAGCGGCCGCGGGGGGCACAGATACGCAGTATTTT. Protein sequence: CASSEAAAGGTDTQYF.

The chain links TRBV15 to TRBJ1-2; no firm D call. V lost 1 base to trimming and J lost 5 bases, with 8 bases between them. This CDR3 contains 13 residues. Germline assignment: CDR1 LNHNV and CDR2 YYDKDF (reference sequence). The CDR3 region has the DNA TGTGCCACCAGCAGAGTTCTGGGTTATGGCTACACCTTC. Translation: CATSRVLGYGYTF.